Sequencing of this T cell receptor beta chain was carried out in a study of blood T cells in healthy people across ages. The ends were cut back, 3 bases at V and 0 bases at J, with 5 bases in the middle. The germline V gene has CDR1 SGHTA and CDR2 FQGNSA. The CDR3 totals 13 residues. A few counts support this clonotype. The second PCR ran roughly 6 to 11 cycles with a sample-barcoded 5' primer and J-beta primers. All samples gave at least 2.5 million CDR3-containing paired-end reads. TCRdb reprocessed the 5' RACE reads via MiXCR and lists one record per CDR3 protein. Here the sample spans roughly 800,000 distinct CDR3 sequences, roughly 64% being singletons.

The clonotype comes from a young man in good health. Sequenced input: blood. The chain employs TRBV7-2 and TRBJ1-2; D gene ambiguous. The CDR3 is CASSFATNYGYTF. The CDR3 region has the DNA TGTGCCAGCAGCTTCGCCACTAACTATGGCTACACCTTC.